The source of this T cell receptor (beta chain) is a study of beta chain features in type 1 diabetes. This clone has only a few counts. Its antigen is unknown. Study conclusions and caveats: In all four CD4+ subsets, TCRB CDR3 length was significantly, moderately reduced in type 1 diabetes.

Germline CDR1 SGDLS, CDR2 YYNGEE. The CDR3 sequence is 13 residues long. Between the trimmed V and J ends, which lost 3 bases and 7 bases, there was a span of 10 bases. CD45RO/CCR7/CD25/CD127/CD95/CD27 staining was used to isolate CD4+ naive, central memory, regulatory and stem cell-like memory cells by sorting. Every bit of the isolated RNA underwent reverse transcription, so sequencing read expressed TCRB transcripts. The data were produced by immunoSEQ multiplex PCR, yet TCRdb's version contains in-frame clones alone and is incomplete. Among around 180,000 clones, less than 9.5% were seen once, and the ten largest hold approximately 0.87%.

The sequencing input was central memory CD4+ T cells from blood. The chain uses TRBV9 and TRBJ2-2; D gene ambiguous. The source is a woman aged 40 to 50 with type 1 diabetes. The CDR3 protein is CASSATLSGELFF. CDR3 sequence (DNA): TGTGCCAGCAGCGCCACCCTGAGCGGGGAGCTGTTTTTT.